The 12 T cell receptor beta chains below come from one sample, sequenced in a study of T cell responses to AZD1222 COVID-19 vaccine. Profiled with immunoSEQ multiplex PCR; TCRdb holds only in-frame clones, not every one. Here the sample spans about 180,000 clones, around 90% being singletons. Here the sequenced sample was peripheral blood, taken 28 days after the second dose of the MenACWY control vaccine. The receptor source for this set is an adult who received the MenACWY meningococcal vaccine as a control.

The V and J genes are TRBV6-6 and TRBJ2-7, with TRBD1 identical over 9 bases. Per the germline V gene, CDR1 is MNHNY and CDR2 is SVGAGI (reference sequence). This CDR3 contains 14 residues. V gave up 6 bases and J gave up 2 bases; unmatched junction bases: 5. CDR3 nucleotides: TGTGCCAGCAGGCCGGGACAGGGCGCCTACGAGCAGTACTTC. Its protein is CASRPGQGAYEQYF.

The chain joins TRBV30 to TRBJ2-1; possibly TRBD1 for D (5 bases). This CDR3 region has 15 residues. In germline, CDR1 is GTSNPN, CDR2 SVGIG (reference sequence). V dropped 2 bases and J dropped 9 bases, with 20 bases sitting between them. CDR3: CAWSMTVGLFGEQFF. CDR3 coding DNA: TGTGCCTGGAGTATGACAGTTGGTCTTTTTGGTGAGCAGTTCTTC.

This clone was counted once. The genes are TRBV6-2 or TRBV6-3 and TRBJ2-7; unclear D gene. V dropped 5 bases and J dropped 0 bases, with 8 bases sitting between them. The CDR3 has 13 amino acids. Germline CDR1 and CDR2: MNHEY and SVGEGT. The CDR3: CASSPDTSYEQYF. CDR3 sequence (DNA): TGTGCCAGCAGTCCCGACACCTCCTACGAGCAGTACTTC.

This clone has just a few counts. The J gene is TRBJ2-2, the V gene TRBV7-2; 9 nucleotides align to TRBD1. The CDR3 is 17 amino acids. With V trimmed by 1 base and J by 3 bases, 6 bases remained unmatched. Germline V lookup: CDR1 SGHTA, CDR2 FQGNSA. CDR3 DNA sequence: TGTGCCAGCAGCTTAGTATTCCGACAGGGGGACACCGGGGAGCTGTTTTTT. Amino acids: CASSLVFRQGDTGELFF.

The rearrangement uses TRBV2 and TRBJ1-5; 7 nucleotides match TRBD1. The V gene's germline CDR1 is SNHLY and CDR2 FYNNEI. Losses at the gene ends were 3 bases for V and 3 bases for J; bases not matched to a gene: 8. This CDR3 spans 16 amino acids. CDR3: CASSEWDSLFNQPQHF. The DNA of the CDR3 is TGTGCCAGCAGTGAGTGGGACAGCCTATTCAATCAGCCCCAGCATTTT.

The chain carries TRBV28 and TRBJ1-5, with D unresolved. The CDR3 extends over 12 amino acids. V was pared by 1 base and J by 4 bases, with 2 bases between. The germline V gene has CDR1 MDHEN and CDR2 SYDVKM. The CDR3 bases are TGTGCCAGCAGTTTATTAAATCAGCCCCAGCATTTT. This encodes CASSLLNQPQHF.

The rearrangement joins TRBV19 to TRBJ1-2; TRBD1 is a possible D gene (5 bases). Trimming shortened V by 3 bases and J by 4 bases, and 12 bases separated the two germline ends. Germline-derived CDR1 and CDR2 are LNHDA and SQIVND (reference sequence). This CDR3 is 14 amino acids long. CDR3 DNA sequence: TGTGCCAGTAGTATGGGACGAGTATCCTATGGCTACACCTTC. Amino acids: CASSMGRVSYGYTF.

The chain carries TRBV2 and TRBJ2-3, with D maybe TRBD2 (6 bases). This CDR3 contains 12 residues. V lost 5 bases and J lost 9, with 12 bases in between. The germline CDR1 and CDR2 sequences are SNHLY and FYNNEI. The CDR3 here is CASSTRLVTQYF. The CDR3, as DNA: TGTGCCAGCAGTACCCGACTAGTAACGCAGTATTTT.

V is TRBV7-8 and J is TRBJ2-7; D uncertain. Per the germline V gene, CDR1 is SGHVS and CDR2 is FQNEAQ. Trimming removed 5 bases from V and 2 bases from J, with 19 bases in between. The CDR3 runs to 16 residues. The CDR3 DNA follows: TGTGCCAGCAGCCAAGCTCCTCCAGGCCTTCCCTACGAGCAGTACTTC. This gives the protein CASSQAPPGLPYEQYF.

The chain has TRBV19 and TRBJ2-1; D gene uncertain. V lost 6 bases and J lost 0, with 6 bases in between. The germline V gene encodes CDR1 LNHDA and CDR2 SQIVND (reference sequence). The CDR3 is 13 residues long. The CDR3 protein is CASRVSSYNEQFF. DNA for the CDR3: TGTGCCAGTAGAGTAAGCTCCTACAATGAGCAGTTCTTC.

Of note for this clone: The sample carries other DNA sequences with the same CDR3. The chain recombines TRBV28 with TRBJ1-1; 8 bases line up with TRBD1. The germline CDR1 and CDR2 sequences are MDHEN and SYDVKM. The V and J ends lost 4 bases and 1 base, in that order; junction bases with no gene match: 2. The CDR3 spans 14 residues. The DNA of the CDR3 is TGTGCCAGCAGTTCCGGACAGGGGAACACTGAAGCTTTCTTT. Its protein is CASSSGQGNTEAFF.

This clone was detected a few times. J is TRBJ2-7 and V is TRBV27; TRBD2 is a possible D gene (6 bases). The germline CDR1 and CDR2 sequences are MNHEY and SMNVEV (reference sequence). The CDR3 is 15 residues long. Trimming took 2 bases from V and 1 from J, leaving 12 bases between them. Here the CDR3 DNA reads TGTGCCAGCAGTTTAGCGGGACGGGCTTCCTACGAGCAGTACTTC. This translates into CASSLAGRASYEQYF.